A single sample gave rise to the 13 T cell receptor beta chains below, sequenced in a study of blood T cells in healthy people across ages. With a J-beta primer mix and a sample-barcoded 5' primer, a second PCR ran 7 to 11 cycles. From the 5' RACE reads, TCRdb called clonotypes with MiXCR, one entry per CDR3 protein. The sample yields 600,000 or so distinct CDR3 sequences, less than 35% seen once. Sequenced sample: blood. These receptors all stem from a woman aged 80 or over in good health.

V is TRBV7-2 and J is TRBJ2-1, with D possibly being TRBD2 (6 bases). The germline gives CDR1 SGHTA, CDR2 FQGNSA. The germline V and J ends were trimmed by 5 bases and 8 bases, with 10 bases remaining between them. This CDR3 is 12 amino acids long. The CDR3 coding sequence is TGTGCCAGCAGCGCCCGGGACTATGAGCAGTTCTTC. Its protein product is CASSARDYEQFF.

Only a few counts were recorded for this clonotype. The genes are TRBV6-6 and TRBJ1-5; 8 bases agree with TRBD1. The CDR3 consists of 15 residues. V gave up 10 bases and J gave up 6 bases; unmatched junction bases: 14. The germline gives CDR1 MNHNY, CDR2 SVGAGI (reference sequence). The CDR3 reads CATGGETGVGQPQHF. Here the CDR3 DNA reads TGTGCCACGGGGGGCGAGACAGGGGTAGGTCAGCCCCAGCATTTT.

The rearrangement links TRBV7-2 to TRBJ2-7; D might be TRBD2 (5 bases). Germline V gene lookup returns CDR1 SGHTA and CDR2 FQGNSA. The CDR3 contains 13 residues. Between the trimmed V and J ends, which lost 11 bases and 4 bases, there was a span of 18 bases. The CDR3 loop reads CAGNLNPGYEQYF. Here the CDR3 DNA reads TGTGCCGGCAACTTGAACCCGGGATACGAGCAGTACTTC.

This clonotype was observed at least ten times. The gene calls are TRBV29-1 and TRBJ2-3; D not resolved. V was trimmed by 6 bases and J by 0 bases, leaving 10 bases between them. In germline, CDR1 is SQVTM, CDR2 ANQGSEA. The CDR3 is 13 amino acids. DNA for the CDR3: TGCAGCGTCCCGGCAGGTAGCACAGATACGCAGTATTTT. Translating gives CSVPAGSTDTQYF.

This clonotype appeared many times. The V call is TRBV20-1, the J call TRBJ1-2; D gene ambiguous. The CDR3 runs to 12 residues. CDR1 is DFQATT, CDR2 SNEGSKA, per germline (reference sequence). V was pared by 3 bases and J by 4 bases, with 9 bases between. The CDR3, as DNA: TGCAGTGCTAGCCCGTTTACCTATGGCTACACCTTC. Residues: CSASPFTYGYTF.

The gene calls are TRBV7-2 and TRBJ1-2; no firm D call. The CDR3 contains 12 residues. Trimming left V 1 base short and J 7 bases short, with 7 bases between. CDR1 SGHTA and CDR2 FQGNSA come from the germline V gene. The DNA for the CDR3 is TGTGCCAGCAGCTTAGACTGGGGTGGCTACACCTTC. This sequence encodes CASSLDWGGYTF.

This clonotype was observed a few times. The J gene is TRBJ1-6, the V gene TRBV6-1, with unresolved D. V was clipped by 2 bases and J by 14 bases, with 7 bases between them. The germline CDR1 and CDR2 sequences are MNHNS and SASEGT. This CDR3 is built from 11 residues. The CDR3: CASSERASLHF. CDR3 in DNA: TGTGCCAGCAGTGAACGCGCATCCCTCCACTTT.

Notes on this clonotype: Compared with germline, one end of the junction differs, possibly owing to a read error. The chain couples TRBV6-2 or TRBV6-3 to TRBJ1-2, with 7 bases that match TRBD1. Germline V gives CDR1 MNHEY, CDR2 SVGEGT. The CDR3 runs 15 residues. This CDR3 is CASSARQGSTGGYIF. The CDR3 DNA sequence: TGTGCCAGCAGTGCGCGACAGGGAAGCACGGGAGGCTACATCTTC.

The rearrangement joins TRBV11-2 to TRBJ2-3, with 7 bases lining up with TRBD2. With V trimmed by 5 bases and J by 4 bases, 12 bases remained unmatched. The CDR3 is 16 residues long. Germline assignment: CDR1 SGHAT and CDR2 FQNNGV. The CDR3 sequence is CASSPNPGRGADTQYF. The CDR3 DNA sequence: TGTGCCAGCAGCCCAAACCCGGGCCGGGGGGCAGATACGCAGTATTTT.

Many counts were recorded for this clonotype. This rearrangement joins TRBV5-4 to TRBJ2-6; 8 nucleotides line up with TRBD1. V was pared by 5 bases and J by 1 base, with 8 bases of the junction left unmatched. Germline-derived CDR1 and CDR2 are SGHNT and YYREEE (reference sequence). There are 17 residues in the CDR3. The CDR3 bases are TGTGCCAGCAGGTGGACAGGGTTAATATCTGGGGCCAACGTCCTGACTTTC. It yields the protein CASRWTGLISGANVLTF.

This sequence joins TRBV14 and TRBJ2-1, with a tentative D call TRBD2 (6 bases). The germline gives CDR1 SGHDN, CDR2 FVKESK. With 7 bases removed from V and 9 bases from J, the gap between germline ends came to 10 bases. The CDR3 spans 11 residues. The CDR3 DNA reads as TGTGCCAGCACCCGGGGGAGTGAGCAGTTCTTC. This sequence encodes CASTRGSEQFF.

This clonotype was picked up many times. This chain uses TRBV30 with TRBJ2-7; D gene unclear. The germline CDR1 and CDR2 sequences are GTSNPN and SVGIG (reference sequence). The V and J ends lost 3 bases and 4 bases respectively, with 7 bases between them. The CDR3 extends over 11 amino acids. The CDR3 protein is CAWRSVYEQYF. CDR3 coding DNA: TGTGCCTGGAGATCGGTTTACGAGCAGTACTTC.

This clonotype turned up a few times. V usage is TRBV2 and J usage is TRBJ2-1; perhaps TRBD1 as D (6 bases). The germline V gene encodes CDR1 SNHLY and CDR2 FYNNEI. The CDR3 covers 15 residues. V was cut by 9 bases and J by 0 bases, with 15 bases left in between. This CDR3 is CASKGDQSSYNEQFF. The CDR3 DNA sequence: TGTGCCAGTAAGGGGGACCAGAGCTCCTACAATGAGCAGTTCTTC.